Sequencing of this T cell receptor (beta chain) was carried out in a study of early T cells in non-severe SARS-CoV-2 infection. Study-level background: The study sequenced bulk RNA from unsorted whole blood, with chains unpaired. Findings and limits, study-wide: Anti-spike CD8 responses were favored in VDJdb matching, and private and CD4 specificities were missed.

Unique molecular identifiers were added to individual cDNA molecules. TCRdb re-called the 5' RACE reads through MiXCR, storing one row per CDR3 protein. The data show tens of thousands of distinct CDR3 sequences, 5.3% seen once. This clonotype was detected ten times or more. Its antigen is as yet unknown. Trimming removed 10 bases at V and 2 bases at J, with 17 bases between. Germline CDR1 MNHEY, CDR2 SVGAGI. The CDR3 consists of 14 residues. This chain links TRBV6-5 with TRBJ1-2; possibly TRBD1 for D (6 bases). The clonotype was recovered from an adult who was a healthcare worker with PCR-confirmed SARS-CoV-2 infection or an uninfected control (not recorded which). Sequencing used whole blood. The CDR3 sequence is CATGGATLNYGYTF. CDR3 bases: TGTGCCACGGGGGGGGCCACCCTCAACTATGGCTACACCTTC.